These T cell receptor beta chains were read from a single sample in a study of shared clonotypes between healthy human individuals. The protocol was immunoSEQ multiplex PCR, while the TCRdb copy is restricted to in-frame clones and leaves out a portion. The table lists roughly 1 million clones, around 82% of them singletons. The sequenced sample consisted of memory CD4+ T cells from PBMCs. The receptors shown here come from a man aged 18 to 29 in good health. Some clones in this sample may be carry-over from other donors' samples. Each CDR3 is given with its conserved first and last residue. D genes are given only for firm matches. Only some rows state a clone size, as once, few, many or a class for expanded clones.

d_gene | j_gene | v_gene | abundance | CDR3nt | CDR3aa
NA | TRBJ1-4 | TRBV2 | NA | TGTGCCAGCAGCCCCACAAGGCTATCTAATGAAAAACTGTTTTTT | CASSPTRLSNEKLFF
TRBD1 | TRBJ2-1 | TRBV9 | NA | TGTGCCAGCACCTTGACAGGGGGCTCCTACAATGAGCAGTTCTTC | CASTLTGGSYNEQFF
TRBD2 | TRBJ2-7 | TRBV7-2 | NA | TGTGCCAGCAGACATCAGCGGGAGCCACCCTACGAGCAGTACTTC | CASRHQREPPYEQYF
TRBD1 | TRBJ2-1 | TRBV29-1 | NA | TGCAGCGTACGACAGGGGAATGAGCAGTTCTTC | CSVRQGNEQFF
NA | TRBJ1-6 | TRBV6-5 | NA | TGTGCCAGCAGTTACTCGGGGGGGGATAATTCACCCCTCCACTTT | CASSYSGGDNSPLHF
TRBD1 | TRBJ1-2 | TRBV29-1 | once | TGCAGCGTCCAGCCAGGGACAGGGGCCTATGGCTACACCTTC | CSVQPGTGAYGYTF
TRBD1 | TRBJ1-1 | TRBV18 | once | TGTGCCAGCTCACCCAACAGGGGACGGGGCACTGAAGCTTTCTTT | CASSPNRGRGTEAFF
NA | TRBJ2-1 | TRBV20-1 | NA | TGCAGTGCTAGGAGGTACAATGAGCAGTTCTTC | CSARRYNEQFF
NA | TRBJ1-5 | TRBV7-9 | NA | TGTGCCAGCAGCTTATCTGCTAGCAATCAGCCCCAGCATTTT | CASSLSASNQPQHF
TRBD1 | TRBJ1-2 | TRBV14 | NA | TGTGCCAGCAGCCGGGACAGCTTTAACTATGGCTACACCTTC | CASSRDSFNYGYTF
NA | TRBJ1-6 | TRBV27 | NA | TGTGCCAGCAGTTTTTCGGCCCCTTCCTTCTCCTATAATTCACCCCTCCACTTT | CASSFSAPSFSYNSPLHF
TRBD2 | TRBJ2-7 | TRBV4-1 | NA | TGCGCCAGCAGCCGGACTAGCGGACCGACCTACGAGCAGTACTTC | CASSRTSGPTYEQYF
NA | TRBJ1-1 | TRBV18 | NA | TGTGCCAGCTCCGCCTGGGGATCCGACACTGAAGCTTTCTTT | CASSAWGSDTEAFF
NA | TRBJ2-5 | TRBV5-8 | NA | TGTGCCAGCAGCGTGGGACGGAGATACCAAGAGACCCAGTACTTC | CASSVGRRYQETQYF
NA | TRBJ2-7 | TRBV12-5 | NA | TGTGCTAGTGGTTTGTTAAGAGGCCTTTTCTACTCCTACGAGCAGTACTTC | CASGLLRGLFYSYEQYF
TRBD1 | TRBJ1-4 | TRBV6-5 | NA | TGTGCCAGCAGTTACTCCTCCGGACAGGGGCCCGGGAAACTGTTTTTT | CASSYSSGQGPGKLFF
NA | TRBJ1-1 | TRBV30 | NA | TGTGCCGCGGGGCCCAACCAAGAAGCTTTCTTT | CAAGPNQEAFF
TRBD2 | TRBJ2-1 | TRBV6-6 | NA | TGTGCCGGGGGGAGGGGCGAGGACAATGAGCAGTTCTTC | CAGGRGEDNEQFF
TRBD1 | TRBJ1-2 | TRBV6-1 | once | TGTGCCAGCAGTGAAGCGGGACAGACCTATGGCTACACCTTC | CASSEAGQTYGYTF